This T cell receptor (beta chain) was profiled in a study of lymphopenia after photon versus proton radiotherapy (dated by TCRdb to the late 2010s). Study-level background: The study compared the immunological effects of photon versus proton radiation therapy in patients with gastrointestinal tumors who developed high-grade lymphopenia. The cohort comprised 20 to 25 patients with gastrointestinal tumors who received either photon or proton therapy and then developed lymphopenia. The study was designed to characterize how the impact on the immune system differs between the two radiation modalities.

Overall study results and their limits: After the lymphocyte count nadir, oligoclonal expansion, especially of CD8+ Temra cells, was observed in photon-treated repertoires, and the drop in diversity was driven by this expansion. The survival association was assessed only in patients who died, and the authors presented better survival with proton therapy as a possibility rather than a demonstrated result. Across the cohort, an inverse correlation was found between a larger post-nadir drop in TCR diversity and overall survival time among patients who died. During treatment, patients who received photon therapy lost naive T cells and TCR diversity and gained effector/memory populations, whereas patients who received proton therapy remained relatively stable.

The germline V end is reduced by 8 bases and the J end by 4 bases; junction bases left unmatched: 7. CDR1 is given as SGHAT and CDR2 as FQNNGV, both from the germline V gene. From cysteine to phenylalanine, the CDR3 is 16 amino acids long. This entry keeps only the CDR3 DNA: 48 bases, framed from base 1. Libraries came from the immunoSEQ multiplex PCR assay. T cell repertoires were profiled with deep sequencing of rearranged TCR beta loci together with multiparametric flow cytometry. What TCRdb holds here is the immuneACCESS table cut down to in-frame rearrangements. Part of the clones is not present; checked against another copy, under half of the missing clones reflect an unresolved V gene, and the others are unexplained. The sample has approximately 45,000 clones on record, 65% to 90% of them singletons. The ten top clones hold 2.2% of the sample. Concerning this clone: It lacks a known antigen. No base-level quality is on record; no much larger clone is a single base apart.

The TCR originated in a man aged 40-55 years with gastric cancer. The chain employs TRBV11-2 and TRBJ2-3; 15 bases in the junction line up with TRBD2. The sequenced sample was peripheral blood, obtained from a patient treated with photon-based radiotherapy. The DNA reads TGTGCCAGCCGGACTAGCGGGGGGGCCTTGGCAGATACGCAGTATTTT. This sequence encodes CASRTSGGALADTQYF.